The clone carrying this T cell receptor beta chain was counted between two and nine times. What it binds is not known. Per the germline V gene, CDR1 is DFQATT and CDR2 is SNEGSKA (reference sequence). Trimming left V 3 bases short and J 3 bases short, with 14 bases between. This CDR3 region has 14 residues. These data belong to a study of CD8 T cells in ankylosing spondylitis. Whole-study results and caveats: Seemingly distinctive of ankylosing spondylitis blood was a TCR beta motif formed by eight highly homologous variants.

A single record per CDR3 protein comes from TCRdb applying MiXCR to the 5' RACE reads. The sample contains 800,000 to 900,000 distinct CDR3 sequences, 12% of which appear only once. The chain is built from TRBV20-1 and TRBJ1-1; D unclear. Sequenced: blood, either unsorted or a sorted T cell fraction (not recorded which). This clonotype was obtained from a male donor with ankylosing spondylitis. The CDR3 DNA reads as TGCAGTGCTAGGGTAGGGCTGGAGGACACTGAAGCTTTCTTT. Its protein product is CSARVGLEDTEAFF.